Below are 22 T cell receptor beta chains sequenced from a single sample in a study of T cell responses to AZD1222 COVID-19 vaccine. The data were produced by immunoSEQ multiplex PCR, yet TCRdb's version contains in-frame clones alone and is incomplete. The table includes more than 90,000 clones, about 86% detected once. Sequencing used peripheral blood, obtained 28 days after the second AZD1222 dose. The receptors derive from an adult who received the AZD1222 COVID-19 vaccine.

In its sample, this clone was seen a few times. V and J are TRBV28 and TRBJ1-4; the match to TRBD1 covers 7 bases. This CDR3 is built from 15 residues. CDR1 and CDR2 from the germline V gene are MDHEN and SYDVKM. J gave up 5 bases and V 6 bases, and 9 bases lay outside the gene matches. CDR3 bases: TGTGCCAGCAGCTCGTCGGGACAGCCGAATGAAAAACTGTTTTTT. Translating gives CASSSSGQPNEKLFF.

This chain connects TRBV7-9 to TRBJ1-5; D remains ambiguous. Trimming stripped 0 bases from V and 7 bases from J, with 7 bases between. Germline values: CDR1 SEHNR, CDR2 FQNEAQ (reference sequence). CDR3 length: 13 residues. As DNA, the CDR3 is TGTGCCAGCAGCTTAGCTGCAGGCCAGCCCCAGCATTTT. It codes for CASSLAAGQPQHF.

J is TRBJ1-5 and V is TRBV6-2 or TRBV6-3; tentatively, D is TRBD1 (5 bases). Trimming stripped 4 bases from V and 3 bases from J, with 10 bases between. CDR1 is MNHEY, CDR2 SVGEGT, per germline. There are 14 residues in the CDR3. The CDR3 region is CASSSGANNQPQHF. DNA of the CDR3: TGTGCCAGCAGTTCTGGGGCTAACAATCAGCCCCAGCATTTT.

The rearrangement joins TRBV18 to TRBJ1-1; D not certain. V was trimmed by 6 bases and J by 4 bases, leaving 6 bases between them. CDR1 and CDR2 from the germline V gene are KGHSH and LQKENI. The CDR3 sequence is 11 residues long. In nucleotides, the CDR3 is TGTGCCAGCTCCCGGGCCACTGAAGCTTTCTTT. This codes for CASSRATEAFF.

This chain connects TRBV5-6 to TRBJ2-7; no clear D. There are 12 residues in the CDR3. Germline CDR1 is SGHDT and CDR2 is YYEEEE. V was trimmed by 5 bases and J by 1 base, leaving 7 bases between them. Here the CDR3 reads CASRDNSYEQYF. CDR3 in DNA: TGTGCCAGCAGAGACAATTCCTACGAGCAGTACTTC.

The CDR3: CATGLAGDYEQYF. As DNA, the CDR3 is TGTGCCACGGGACTAGCGGGAGATTACGAGCAGTACTTC. The V call is TRBV28, the J call TRBJ2-7; TRBD2 aligns across 14 bases. The CDR3 spans 13 residues. Germline CDR1 reads MDHEN; CDR2 reads SYDVKM. V lost 10 bases to trimming and J lost 4 bases; unmatched junction nucleotides: 3.

The rearrangement links TRBV27 to TRBJ1-1, with TRBD1 identical over 12 bases. The germline V gene has CDR1 MNHEY and CDR2 SMNVEV (reference sequence). The CDR3 loop spans 16 amino acids. The V gene end was trimmed by 7 bases and the J gene end by 7 bases; junction bases not matched to a gene: 13. In DNA, the CDR3 is TGTGCCAGCAAGCATGGGACAGGGGGCTTTTTACATGAAGCTTTCTTT. This gives the protein CASKHGTGGFLHEAFF.

V is TRBV5-6 and J is TRBJ2-1; TRBD1 matches at 8 bases. The CDR3 extends over 15 amino acids. From germline, CDR1 is SGHDT and CDR2 YYEEEE. Germline trimming cut 0 bases from V and 3 bases from J; bases unmatched to any gene: 2. CDR3 DNA: TGTGCCAGCAGCTTGGACAGGGGGATCTACAATGAGCAGTTCTTC. Its translation is CASSLDRGIYNEQFF.

The gene calls are TRBV5-4 and TRBJ1-6; 8 bases line up with TRBD1. The germline V gene has CDR1 SGHNT and CDR2 YYREEE (reference sequence). The CDR3 contains 16 residues. V was clipped by 4 bases and J by 7 bases; unmatched bases: 10. CDR3 DNA: TGTGCCAGCAGCGCTGCAGGGGGCGCAAACAATTCACCCCTCCACTTT. Its protein is CASSAAGGANNSPLHF.

This chain uses TRBV5-4 with TRBJ1-2; the D is unclear. V was clipped by 6 bases and J by 1 base, with 25 bases between them. Germline V lookup: CDR1 SGHNT, CDR2 YYREEE (reference sequence). The CDR3 contains 18 residues. The CDR3 nucleotides read TGTGCCAGCAACCGACGGAAAGGCTCCACACAACTTAACTATGGCTACACCTTC. Protein: CASNRRKGSTQLNYGYTF.

The V call is TRBV5-5, the J call TRBJ2-4, with D possibly being TRBD1 (5 bases). The CDR3 consists of 14 residues. The germline V gene has CDR1 SGHKS and CDR2 YYEKEE (reference sequence). Trimming removed 0 bases at V and 7 bases at J, with 11 bases between. CDR3 nucleotide sequence: TGTGCCAGCAGCTTGGGGGCAGGGTGGAACATTCAGTACTTC. This encodes CASSLGAGWNIQYF.

Only one count was recorded for this clone. The chain links TRBV7-2 to TRBJ1-2, with a possible D match to TRBD1 (6 bases). There are 14 residues in the CDR3. Looked up from germline, CDR1 is SGHTA and CDR2 is FQGNSA. V was trimmed by 6 bases and J by 6 bases, leaving 17 bases between them. CDR3 in amino acids: CASRQGSVMDGYTF. CDR3 DNA sequence: TGTGCCAGCAGACAGGGCTCCGTGATGGATGGCTACACCTTC.

The chain recombines TRBV6-5 with TRBJ1-2; 9 positions agree with TRBD1. V shed 2 bases and J 7 bases; nucleotides not matched to a gene: 5. Germline CDR1 is MNHEY and CDR2 is SVGAGI. There are 14 residues in the CDR3. CDR3 DNA sequence: TGTGCCAGCAGTTACACACAGGGGGCACGTGGCTACACCTTC. This translates into CASSYTQGARGYTF.

CDR3 in DNA: TGTGCCAGTACCATGGGAGTGAGTGACTCACCCCTCCACTTT. Residues: CASTMGVSDSPLHF. The chain couples TRBV19 to TRBJ1-6, with D unresolved. Germline V gene lookup returns CDR1 LNHDA and CDR2 SQIVND (reference sequence). Trimming removed 7 bases at V and 10 bases at J, with 17 bases between. The CDR3 length is 14 residues.

This chain joins TRBV18 and TRBJ2-7; D remains ambiguous. This CDR3 contains 14 residues. Per the germline V gene, CDR1 is KGHSH and CDR2 is LQKENI. V was cut by 3 bases and J by 4 bases, with 13 bases left in between. The CDR3 DNA follows: TGTGCCAGCTCACCGCAAACCTCGACTTACGAGCAGTACTTC. Its protein is CASSPQTSTYEQYF.

This clone was observed a handful of times. The same CDR3 can be traced to other DNA sequences in this sample. This sequence joins TRBV7-3 and TRBJ1-1; D gene unclear. Germline loops: CDR1 SGHTA, CDR2 FQGTGA. Trimming took 4 bases from V and 1 from J, leaving 7 bases between them. This CDR3 comprises 13 residues. The CDR3, as DNA: TGTGCCAGCAGCTCCGGACCGAACACTGAAGCTTTCTTT. Its translation is CASSSGPNTEAFF.

By frequency in the sample, this clone is medium-sized. The rearrangement uses TRBV4-1 and TRBJ1-2; D remains unclear. CDR3 length: 12 amino acids. The germline V gene encodes CDR1 MGHRA and CDR2 YSYEKL. Trimming took 4 bases from V and 12 from J, leaving 15 bases between them. The CDR3, as DNA: TGCGCCAGCAGCCCGGGATCGGGCGGTCACACCTTC. It codes for CASSPGSGGHTF.

The J gene is TRBJ1-5, the V gene TRBV27; no clear D. CDR3 length: 16 amino acids. V was pared by 0 bases and J by 0 bases, with 9 bases between. Germline assignment: CDR1 MNHEY and CDR2 SMNVEV (reference sequence). The CDR3, as DNA: TGTGCCAGCAGTTTATCGTGGGGTAATAGCAATCAGCCCCAGCATTTT. It specifies CASSLSWGNSNQPQHF.

This clone came up a few times. For the CDR3, the DNA is TGTGCCAGCAGTGAATGGCAGGGTGGGTCCTACAATGAGCAGTTCTTC. As protein: CASSEWQGGSYNEQFF. The V gene is TRBV25-1, the J gene TRBJ2-1; tentative D call: TRBD1 (5 bases). The CDR3 runs to 16 residues. Trimming stripped 1 base from V and 1 base from J, with 11 bases between. Germline values: CDR1 MGHDK, CDR2 SYGVNS.

Worth noting for this clone: A read error is the likely source, as a far larger clone sits one nucleotide away. This sequence joins TRBV3-1 (or the pseudogene TRBV3-2) and TRBJ1-6; 9 bases align to TRBD1. From germline, CDR1 is LGHDT and CDR2 YNNKEL (reference sequence). Losses at the gene ends were 4 bases for V and 9 bases for J; bases not matched to a gene: 4. The CDR3 sequence is 14 residues long. The CDR3 region has the DNA TGTGCCAGCAGCCCGGGACAGGGAAGTTCACCCCTCCACTTT. Its translation is CASSPGQGSSPLHF.

The chain couples TRBV5-1 to TRBJ2-1; TRBD2 agrees at 11 bases. V lost 4 bases to trimming and J lost 4 bases; unmatched junction nucleotides: 7. The CDR3 loop spans 16 amino acids. The V gene's germline CDR1 is SGHRS and CDR2 YFSETQ. CDR3 in DNA: TGCGCCAGCAGCCTGACCCTAGCGGGGGGTTACAATGAGCAGTTCTTC. Its translation: CASSLTLAGGYNEQFF.

The V call is TRBV5-1, the J call TRBJ1-1; no definite D call. V lost 1 base and J 0 bases, leaving 13 bases between the germline ends. Germline lookup yields CDR1 SGHRS and CDR2 YFSETQ. The CDR3 length is 16 residues. The CDR3, as DNA: TGCGCCAGCAGCTTGCACGGGATTTGGATGAACACTGAAGCTTTCTTT. This codes for CASSLHGIWMNTEAFF.